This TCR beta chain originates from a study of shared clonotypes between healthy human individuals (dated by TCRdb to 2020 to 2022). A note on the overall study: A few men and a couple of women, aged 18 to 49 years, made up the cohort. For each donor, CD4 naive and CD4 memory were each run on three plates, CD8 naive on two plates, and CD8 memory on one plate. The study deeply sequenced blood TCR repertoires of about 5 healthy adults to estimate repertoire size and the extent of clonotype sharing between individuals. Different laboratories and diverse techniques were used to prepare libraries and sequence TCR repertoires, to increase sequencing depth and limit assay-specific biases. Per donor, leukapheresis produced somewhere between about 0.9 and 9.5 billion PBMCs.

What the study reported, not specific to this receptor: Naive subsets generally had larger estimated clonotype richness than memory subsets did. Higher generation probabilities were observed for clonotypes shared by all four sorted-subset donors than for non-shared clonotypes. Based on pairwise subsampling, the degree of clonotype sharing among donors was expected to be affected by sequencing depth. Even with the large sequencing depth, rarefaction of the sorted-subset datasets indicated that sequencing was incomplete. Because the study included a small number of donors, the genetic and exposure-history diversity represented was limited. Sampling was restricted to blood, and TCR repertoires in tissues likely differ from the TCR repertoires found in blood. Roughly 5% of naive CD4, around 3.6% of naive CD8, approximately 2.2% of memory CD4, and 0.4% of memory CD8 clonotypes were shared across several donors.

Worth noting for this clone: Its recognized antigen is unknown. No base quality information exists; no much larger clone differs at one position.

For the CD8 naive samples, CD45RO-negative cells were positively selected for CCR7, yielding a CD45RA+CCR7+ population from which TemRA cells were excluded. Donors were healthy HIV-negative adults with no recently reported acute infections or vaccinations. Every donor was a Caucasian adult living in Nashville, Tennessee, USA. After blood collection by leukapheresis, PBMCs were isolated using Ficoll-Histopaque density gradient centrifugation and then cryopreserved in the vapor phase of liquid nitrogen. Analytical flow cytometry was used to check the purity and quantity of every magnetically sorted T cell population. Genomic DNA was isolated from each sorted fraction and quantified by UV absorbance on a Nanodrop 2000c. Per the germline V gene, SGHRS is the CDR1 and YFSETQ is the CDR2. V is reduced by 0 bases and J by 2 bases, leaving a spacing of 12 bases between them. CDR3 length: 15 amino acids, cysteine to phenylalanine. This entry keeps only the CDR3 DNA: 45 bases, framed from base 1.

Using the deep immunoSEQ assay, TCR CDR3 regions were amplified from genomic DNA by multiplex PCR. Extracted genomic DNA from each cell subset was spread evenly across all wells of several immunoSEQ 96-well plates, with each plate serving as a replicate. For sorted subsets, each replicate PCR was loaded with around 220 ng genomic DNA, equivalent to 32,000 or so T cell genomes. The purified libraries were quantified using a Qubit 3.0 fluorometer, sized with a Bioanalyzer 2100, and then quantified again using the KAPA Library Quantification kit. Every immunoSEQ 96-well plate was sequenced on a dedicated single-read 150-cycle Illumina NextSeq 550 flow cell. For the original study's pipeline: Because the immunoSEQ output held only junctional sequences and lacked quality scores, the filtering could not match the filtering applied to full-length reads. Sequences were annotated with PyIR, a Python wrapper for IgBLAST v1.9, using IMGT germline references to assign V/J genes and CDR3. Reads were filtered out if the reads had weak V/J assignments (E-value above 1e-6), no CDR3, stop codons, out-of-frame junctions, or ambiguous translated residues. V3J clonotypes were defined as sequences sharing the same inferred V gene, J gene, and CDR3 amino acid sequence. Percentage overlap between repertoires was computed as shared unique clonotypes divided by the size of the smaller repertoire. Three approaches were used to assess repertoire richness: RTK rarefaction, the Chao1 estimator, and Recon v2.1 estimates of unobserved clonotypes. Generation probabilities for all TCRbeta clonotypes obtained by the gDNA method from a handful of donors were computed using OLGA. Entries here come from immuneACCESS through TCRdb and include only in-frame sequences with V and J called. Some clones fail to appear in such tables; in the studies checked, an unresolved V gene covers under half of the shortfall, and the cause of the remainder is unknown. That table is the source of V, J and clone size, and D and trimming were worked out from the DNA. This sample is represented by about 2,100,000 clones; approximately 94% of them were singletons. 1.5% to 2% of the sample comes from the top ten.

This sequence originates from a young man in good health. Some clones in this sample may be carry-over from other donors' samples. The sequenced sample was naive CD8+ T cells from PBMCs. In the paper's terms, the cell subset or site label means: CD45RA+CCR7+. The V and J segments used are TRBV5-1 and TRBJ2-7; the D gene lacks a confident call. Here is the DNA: TGCGCCAGCAGCTTGGAGCAGGAGTTGCCCTACGAGCAGTACTTC. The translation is CASSLEQELPYEQYF.